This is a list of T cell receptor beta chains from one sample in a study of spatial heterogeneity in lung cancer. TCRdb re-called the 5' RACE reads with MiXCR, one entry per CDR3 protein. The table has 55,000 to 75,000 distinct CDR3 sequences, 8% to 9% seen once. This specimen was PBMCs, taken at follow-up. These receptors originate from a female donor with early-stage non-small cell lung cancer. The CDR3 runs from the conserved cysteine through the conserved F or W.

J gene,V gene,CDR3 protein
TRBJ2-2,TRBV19,CASSIGTSGNPTGELFF
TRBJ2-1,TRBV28,CASRDRGSYNEQFF
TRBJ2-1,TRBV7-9,CASSSPSGRHNEQFF
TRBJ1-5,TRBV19,CASMELGAGNQPQHF
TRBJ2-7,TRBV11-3,CASSFSSGEQYF
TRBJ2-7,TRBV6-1,CASSEDPYSSYEQYF
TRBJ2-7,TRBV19,CASSMGQIYEQYF
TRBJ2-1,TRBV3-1,CASSQEGTGMYNEQFF
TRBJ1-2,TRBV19,CASSMMAGSPANYGYTF
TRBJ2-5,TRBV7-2,CASSSRQTQYF
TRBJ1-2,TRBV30,CAWRWQDSVYGYTF
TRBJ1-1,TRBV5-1,CASSSGTVSTEAFF
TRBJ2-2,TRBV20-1,CSARPGQNTGELFF
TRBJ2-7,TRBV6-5,CASSYGRDTRAYEQYF
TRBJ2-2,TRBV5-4,CASSLGTSGSNTGELFF
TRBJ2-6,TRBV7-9,CASSLHPSGANVLTF
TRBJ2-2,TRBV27,CASSYESGELFF
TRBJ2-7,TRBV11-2,CASSSQEGGHYEQYF
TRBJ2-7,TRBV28,CASSFIRSTYEQYF
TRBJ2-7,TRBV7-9,CASSFEEQYF
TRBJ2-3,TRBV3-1,CASSQDQNTQYF
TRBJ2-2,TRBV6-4,CASSDSGGLENGELFF
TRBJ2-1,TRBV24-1,CATGTGPPYNEQFF
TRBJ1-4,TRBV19,CATSPDRDGEKLFF
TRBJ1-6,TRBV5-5,CASGAGTWNSPLHF
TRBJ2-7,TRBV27,CVVGPGHYEQYF
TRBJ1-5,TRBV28,CASSLGGVEGNQPQHF